This T cell receptor (beta chain) was found in a study of T cell changes during pregnancy in multiple sclerosis. CDR1 ENHRY and CDR2 SYGVKD come from the germline V gene. V lost 6 bases and J 3 bases, leaving 4 bases between the germline ends. CDR3 length: 11 amino acids. Assay: immunoSEQ multiplex PCR; the TCRdb copy retains only in-frame clones and omits some. The table has fewer than 50,000 clones, almost 95% seen once. The source material was CD4+ T cells from peripheral blood mononuclear cells, sampled in the second trimester of pregnancy. This rearrangement joins TRBV10-3 to TRBJ2-3; D is unclear. The receptor comes from a female donor in good health, enrolled as a control in a pregnancy study. The CDR3 reads CAISRTDTQYF. CDR3 nucleotides: TGTGCCATCAGCAGAACAGATACGCAGTATTTT.